This TCR beta chain was identified during a study of identical twins. Template switching created a universal primer site, and the cDNA included unique molecular identifiers. TCRdb called the 5' RACE reads again in MiXCR, with one record for every CDR3 protein. The sample consists of over 600,000 distinct CDR3 sequences, around 20% of them appearing once. Everyone who gave samples was a healthy Caucasian. Germline CDR1 is SGHVS and CDR2 is FQNEAQ. The trim removed 6 bases at V and 6 bases at J, leaving 13 bases unmatched. The CDR3 totals 16 residues. These records were also assigned to another study, of T cells expressing NK-cell markers. That source notes: The use of an anti-gamma-delta TCR antibody, which was added in several experiments, restricted sorting to T cells expressing alpha-beta TCR.

The chain joins TRBV7-8 to TRBJ2-1; 8 bases are shared with TRBD2. The source material was PBMCs. This receptor was identified in a woman aged 18-35 years in good health. The CDR3 is CASSFAPGLGGNEQFF. The CDR3 DNA sequence: TGTGCCAGCAGTTTTGCACCGGGACTAGGGGGCAATGAGCAGTTCTTC.